The 14 T cell receptor beta chains below all came from one sample that was sequenced in a study of T-cell memory formation after mild COVID-19. TCRdb ran MiXCR on the 5' RACE reads and lists one entry per CDR3 protein. The sample has about 260,000 distinct CDR3 sequences, roughly a sixth seen once; the top ten hold 20% to 25%. Source material: PBMCs or a T cell subset sorted from them (not recorded which). The receptors were sampled from a man aged 18 to 29 who had mild COVID-19 (a few samples of this study predate the infection). Cell type and time point are not known.

This clonotype was counted between two and nine times. The chain is built from TRBV5-1 and TRBJ1-2; no clear D. V gave up 4 bases and J gave up 4 bases, with 17 bases separating them. This CDR3 spans 15 amino acids. Germline V gene lookup returns CDR1 SGHRS and CDR2 YFSETQ. Here the CDR3 reads CASSAVWGAFYGYTF. The CDR3 bases are TGCGCCAGCAGCGCCGTGTGGGGAGCATTCTATGGCTACACCTTC.

This clonotype was picked up many times. This rearrangement joins TRBV28 to TRBJ2-1, with D possibly being TRBD1 or TRBD2 (6 bases each). This CDR3 has 16 residues. CDR1 is MDHEN, CDR2 SYDVKM, per germline. Trimming pared 2 bases from V and 7 bases from J, leaving 18 bases between. The CDR3 sequence: CASSLPTGRGGNEQFF. CDR3 sequence (DNA): TGTGCCAGCAGTTTACCCACCGGCAGGGGAGGTAATGAGCAGTTCTTC.

This sequence joins TRBV7-9 and TRBJ2-5; D possibly matches TRBD1 or TRBD2 (5 bases each). Trimming removed 5 bases at V and 4 bases at J, with 14 bases between. The germline gives CDR1 SEHNR, CDR2 FQNEAQ (reference sequence). CDR3 length equals 14 residues. CDR3 residues: CASSRQGRGETQYF. The CDR3 DNA follows: TGTGCCAGCAGCCGCCAGGGTCGGGGAGAGACCCAGTACTTC.

The rearrangement uses TRBV29-1 and TRBJ1-2; 7 bases agree with TRBD1. V shed 6 bases and J 7 bases; nucleotides not matched to a gene: 11. CDR1 is SQVTM, CDR2 ANQGSEA, per germline. The CDR3 has 13 residues. The CDR3 nucleotides read TGCAGCGTCTCGACCCGACAGGGAGGTGGCTACACCTTC. Amino acid sequence: CSVSTRQGGGYTF.

A few counts support this clonotype. This sequence joins TRBV12-3 or TRBV12-4 and TRBJ1-5; D remains ambiguous. This CDR3 spans 14 amino acids. The V gene lost 5 bases and the J gene lost 4 bases, with 12 bases spanning the gap. The CDR3 DNA is TGTGCCAGCAGTATTCCGGGAGAAAATCAGCCCCAGCATTTT. Amino acids: CASSIPGENQPQHF.

This clonotype was counted only a few times. This sequence joins TRBV4-2 and TRBJ1-3, with D perhaps TRBD1 (5 bases). V shed 4 bases and J shed 0 bases, with 10 bases lying between them. The CDR3 consists of 15 residues. Germline V gene lookup returns CDR1 LGHNA and CDR2 YNFKEQ. As DNA, the CDR3 is TGTGCCAGCAGCCCAGGCAGGGCCTCTGGAAACACCATATATTTT. It is translated as CASSPGRASGNTIYF.

This clonotype was recorded a few times. The gene calls are TRBV4-1 and TRBJ2-3, with TRBD2 identical over 12 bases. The CDR3 extends over 17 amino acids. Germline assignment: CDR1 MGHRA and CDR2 YSYEKL. V trimming: 5 bases; J trimming: 3 bases; junction bases outside the gene matches: 9. The CDR3 spells CASSDSSGGAFTDTQYF. The CDR3, as DNA: TGCGCCAGCAGCGATTCTAGCGGGGGGGCCTTTACAGATACGCAGTATTTT.

This chain links TRBV7-2 with TRBJ2-3; D may correspond to TRBD1 or TRBD2 (6 bases each). The CDR3 contains 16 residues. The V end was cut by 1 base, the J end by 2 bases, with 13 bases between. Germline-derived CDR1 and CDR2 are SGHTA and FQGNSA. CDR3 residues: CASSLDPGAATDTQYF. In DNA, the CDR3 is TGTGCCAGCAGCTTAGACCCGGGGGCGGCCACAGATACGCAGTATTTT.

Here the CDR3 reads CAIGVGETQYF. In DNA form, the CDR3 reads TGTGCCATCGGGGTTGGAGAGACCCAGTACTTC. The chain is built from TRBV10-3 and TRBJ2-5, with D hard to call. The V end was cut by 8 bases, the J end by 4 bases, with 8 bases between. The V gene's germline CDR1 is ENHRY and CDR2 SYGVKD. This CDR3 has 11 residues.

The chain couples TRBV20-1 to TRBJ2-5; TRBD1 matches at 7 bases. This CDR3 contains 14 residues. V lost 4 bases to trimming and J lost 5 bases; unmatched junction nucleotides: 10. Germline V gives CDR1 DFQATT, CDR2 SNEGSKA (reference sequence). The CDR3 DNA is TGCAGTGCTACCGATTACAGGGGAAGGGAGACCCAGTACTTC. Its translation: CSATDYRGRETQYF.

This clonotype was counted only a few times. V is TRBV7-9 and J is TRBJ2-3, with D possibly matching TRBD1 (5 bases). V was pared by 4 bases and J by 2 bases, with 19 bases between. This CDR3 has 17 amino acids. CDR1 is SEHNR, CDR2 FQNEAQ, per germline (reference sequence). The chain's CDR3 is CASSWGSDSPDTDTQYF. The CDR3 DNA reads as TGTGCCAGCAGCTGGGGTTCTGACAGCCCTGACACAGATACGCAGTATTTT.

This clonotype was detected a few times. The chain recombines TRBV11-2 with TRBJ2-6, with no clear D. This CDR3 spans 14 amino acids. CDR1 and CDR2 (germline): SGHAT, FQNNGV. Trimming shortened V by 0 bases and J by 5 bases, and 5 bases separated the two germline ends. CDR3 loop: CASSLDRWANVLTF. For the CDR3, the DNA is TGTGCCAGCAGCTTAGATAGATGGGCCAACGTCCTGACTTTC.

The J gene is TRBJ2-1, the V gene TRBV12-3 or TRBV12-4; D remains unclear. The V and J ends lost 3 bases and 0 bases respectively, with 9 bases between them. The CDR3 runs to 15 residues. The CDR3 DNA reads as TGTGCCAGCAGTTTTCTCCGGGCCTCCTACAATGAGCAGTTCTTC. It encodes CASSFLRASYNEQFF.

V is TRBV20-1 and J is TRBJ1-5, with a possible D match to TRBD1 (5 bases). The CDR3 is made up of 13 amino acids. V dropped 0 bases and J dropped 3 bases, with 6 bases sitting between them. Germline V gene sequence: CDR1 DFQATT, CDR2 SNEGSKA (reference sequence). The DNA of the CDR3 is TGCAGTGCTAGAGAACAGGCCAATCAGCCCCAGCATTTT. It specifies CSAREQANQPQHF.